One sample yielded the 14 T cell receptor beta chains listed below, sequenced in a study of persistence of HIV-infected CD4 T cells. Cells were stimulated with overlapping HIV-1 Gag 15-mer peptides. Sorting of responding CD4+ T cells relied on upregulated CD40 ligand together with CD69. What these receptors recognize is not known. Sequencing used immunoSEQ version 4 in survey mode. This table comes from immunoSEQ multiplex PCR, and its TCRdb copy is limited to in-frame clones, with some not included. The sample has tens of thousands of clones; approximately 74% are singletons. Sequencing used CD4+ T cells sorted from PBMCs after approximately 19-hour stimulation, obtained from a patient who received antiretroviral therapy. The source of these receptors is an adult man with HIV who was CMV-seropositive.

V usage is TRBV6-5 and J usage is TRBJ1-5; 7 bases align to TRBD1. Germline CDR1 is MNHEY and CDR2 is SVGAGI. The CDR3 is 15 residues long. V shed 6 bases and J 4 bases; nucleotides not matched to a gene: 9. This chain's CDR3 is CASRPQGSLNQPQHF. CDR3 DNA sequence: TGTGCCAGCAGGCCACAGGGGTCCCTTAATCAGCCCCAGCATTTT.

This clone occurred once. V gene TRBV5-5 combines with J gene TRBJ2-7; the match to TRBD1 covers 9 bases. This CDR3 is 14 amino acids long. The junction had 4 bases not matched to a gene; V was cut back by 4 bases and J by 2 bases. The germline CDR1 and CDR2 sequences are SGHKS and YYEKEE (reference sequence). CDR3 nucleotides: TGTGCCAGCAGCCCCACAGGGGGCCCCTACGAGCAGTACTTC. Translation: CASSPTGGPYEQYF. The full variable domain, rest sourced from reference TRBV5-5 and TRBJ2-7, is DAGVTQSPTHLIKTRGQQVTLRCSPISGHKSVSWYQQVLGQGPQFIFQYYEKEERGRGNFPDRFSARQFPNYSSELNVNALLLGDSALYLCASSPTGGPYEQYFGPGTRLTVT.

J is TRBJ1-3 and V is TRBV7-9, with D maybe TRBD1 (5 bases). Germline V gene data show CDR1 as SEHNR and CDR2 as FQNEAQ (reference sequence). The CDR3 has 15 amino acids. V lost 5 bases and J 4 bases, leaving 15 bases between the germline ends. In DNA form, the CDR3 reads TGTGCCAGCAGCCGGGACGGGTACTCCGGAAACACCATATATTTT. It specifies CASSRDGYSGNTIYF.

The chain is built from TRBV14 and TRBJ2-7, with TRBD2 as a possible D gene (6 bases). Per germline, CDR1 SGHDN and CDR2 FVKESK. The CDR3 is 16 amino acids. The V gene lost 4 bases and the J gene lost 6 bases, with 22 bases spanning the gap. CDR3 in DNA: TGTGCCAGCAGCCCCCAAAGAGCGGCAGGGACTTTCGAGCAGTACTTC. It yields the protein CASSPQRAAGTFEQYF. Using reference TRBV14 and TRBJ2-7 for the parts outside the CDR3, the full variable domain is EAGVTQFPSHSVIEKGQTVTLRCDPISGHDNLYWYRRVMGKEIKFLLHFVKESKQDESGMPNNRFLAERTGGTYSTLKVQPAELEDSGVYFCASSPQRAAGTFEQYFGPGTRLTVT.

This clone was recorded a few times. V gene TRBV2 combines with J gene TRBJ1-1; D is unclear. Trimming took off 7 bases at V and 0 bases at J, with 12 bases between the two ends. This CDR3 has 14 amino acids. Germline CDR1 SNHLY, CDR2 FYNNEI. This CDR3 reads CASNLLTVNTEAFF. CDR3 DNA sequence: TGTGCCAGCAATCTATTGACGGTGAACACTGAAGCTTTCTTT.

In nucleotides, the CDR3 is TGTGCCAGCCGAGGGGGCTATAATTCACCCCTCCACTTT. It translates to CASRGGYNSPLHF. This chain connects TRBV12-3 or TRBV12-4 to TRBJ1-6, with D maybe TRBD1 (6 bases). The CDR3 consists of 13 residues. V lost 8 bases, J lost 3 bases, and 8 bases lay in between.

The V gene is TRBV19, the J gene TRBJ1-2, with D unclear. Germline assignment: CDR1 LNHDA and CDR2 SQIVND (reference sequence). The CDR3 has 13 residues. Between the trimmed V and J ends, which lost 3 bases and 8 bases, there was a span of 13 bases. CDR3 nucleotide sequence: TGTGCCAGTAGTATGGGTGCCGTGGGCGGCTACACCTTC. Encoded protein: CASSMGAVGGYTF.

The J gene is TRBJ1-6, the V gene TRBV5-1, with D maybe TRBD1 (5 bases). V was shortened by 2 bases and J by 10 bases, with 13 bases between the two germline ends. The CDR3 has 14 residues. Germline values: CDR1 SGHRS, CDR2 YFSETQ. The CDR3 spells CASSFRDVRSPLHF. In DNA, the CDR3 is TGCGCCAGCAGCTTCCGGGACGTCAGATCACCCCTCCACTTT.

In DNA, the CDR3 is TGTGCCAGCAGCTTAGGTGCGGGGATGTCTAACTATGGCTACACCTTC. It translates to CASSLGAGMSNYGYTF. V usage is TRBV7-8 and J usage is TRBJ1-2, with D unresolved. Germline V CDR1 and CDR2: SGHVS, FQNEAQ. This CDR3 contains 16 residues. V lost 1 base, J lost 0 bases, and 12 bases lay in between.

The CDR3 nucleotides are TGTGCCAGCAGTTACTCGGGGACAGTGAGCGGCTACACCTTC. Protein sequence: CASSYSGTVSGYTF. The chain joins TRBV6-5 to TRBJ1-2, with TRBD1 matching over 7 bases. From germline, CDR1 is MNHEY and CDR2 SVGAGI. The CDR3 loop spans 14 amino acids. The junction had 6 bases not matched to a gene; V was cut back by 0 bases and J by 8 bases.

The CDR3 loop is CASSHPDRGPYGYTF. DNA of the CDR3: TGCGCCAGCAGCCACCCGGACAGGGGGCCCTATGGCTACACCTTC. This rearrangement joins TRBV5-1 to TRBJ1-2; 11 bases match TRBD1. V trimming: 4 bases; J trimming: 4 bases; junction bases outside the gene matches: 6. Germline-derived CDR1 and CDR2 are SGHRS and YFSETQ. The CDR3 is 15 amino acids. Full variable domain (outside the CDR3, taken from reference TRBV5-1 and TRBJ1-2): KAGVTQTPRYLIKTRGQQVTLSCSPISGHRSVSWYQQTPGQGLQFLFEYFSETQRNKGNFPGRFSGRQFSNSRSEMNVSTLELGDSALYLCASSHPDRGPYGYTFGSGTRLTVV.

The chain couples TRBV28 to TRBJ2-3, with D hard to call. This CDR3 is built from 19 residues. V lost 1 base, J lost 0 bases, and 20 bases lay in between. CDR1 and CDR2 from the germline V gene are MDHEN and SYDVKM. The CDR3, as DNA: TGTGCCAGCAGTTTATTTTCTGTAATGTGGACGGCTAGCACAGATACGCAGTATTTT. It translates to CASSLFSVMWTASTDTQYF. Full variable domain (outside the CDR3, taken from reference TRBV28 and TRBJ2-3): DVKVTQSSRYLVKRTGEKVFLECVQDMDHENMFWYRQDPGLGLRLIYFSYDVKMKEKGDIPEGYSVSREKKERFSLILESASTNQTSMYLCASSLFSVMWTASTDTQYFGPGTRLTVL.

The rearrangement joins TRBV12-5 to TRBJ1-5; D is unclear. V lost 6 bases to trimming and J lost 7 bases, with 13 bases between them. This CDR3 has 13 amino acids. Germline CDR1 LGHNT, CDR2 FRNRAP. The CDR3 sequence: CASGPDLRQPQHF. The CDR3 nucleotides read TGTGCTAGTGGCCCAGATCTCCGGCAGCCCCAGCATTTT.

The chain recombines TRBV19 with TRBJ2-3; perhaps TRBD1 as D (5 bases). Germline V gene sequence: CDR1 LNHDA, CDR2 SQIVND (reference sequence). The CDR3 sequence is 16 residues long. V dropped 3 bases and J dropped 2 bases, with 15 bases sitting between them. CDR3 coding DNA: TGTGCCAGTAGTATCCAGGTGGTGACAGCCACAGATACGCAGTATTTT. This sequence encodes CASSIQVVTATDTQYF. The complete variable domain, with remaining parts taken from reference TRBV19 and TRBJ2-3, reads DGGITQSPKYLFRKEGQNVTLSCEQNLNHDAMYWYRQDPGQGLRLIYYSQIVNDFQKGDIAEGYSVSREKKESFPLTVTSAQKNPTAFYLCASSIQVVTATDTQYFGPGTRLTVL.